Following are 24 T cell receptor beta chains from one sample sequenced in a study of Ad26.COV2.S vaccination and SARS-CoV-2 variants. Libraries were prepared by immunoSEQ multiplex PCR; TCRdb keeps only in-frame clonotypes and omits some of them. The sample consists of 300,000 to 400,000 clones, 85% of them appearing once. Stated treatment: roughly 19 received Ad26.COV2.S at low or high dose, single or two shots; roughly 5 received placebo; per-sample allocation not given. Vaccine and placebo recipients were sampled on day 63 after the first injection. The material sequenced was peripheral blood, taken in a trial of Ad26.COV2.S vaccine versus placebo. The receptor set was obtained from a person aged 18-60 years who received the Ad26.COV2.S COVID-19 vaccine or a placebo.

This sequence joins TRBV6-1 and TRBJ1-2; D not certain. This CDR3 region has 12 residues. Germline-derived CDR1 and CDR2 are MNHNS and SASEGT. V was trimmed by 2 bases and J by 3 bases, leaving 4 bases between them. The CDR3: CASSERDYGYTF. The DNA of the CDR3 is TGTGCCAGCAGTGAAAGGGACTATGGCTACACCTTC.

The CDR3 DNA reads as TGTGCCACCAGTGGCCCGGGGCTTCCCAGCTCCTACGAGCAGTACTTC. This translates into CATSGPGLPSSYEQYF. The V call is TRBV24-1, the J call TRBJ2-7; D tentatively fits TRBD1 or TRBD2 (5 bases each). The CDR3 is 16 residues long. Between the trimmed V and J ends, which lost 5 bases and 0 bases, there was a span of 16 bases. Germline-derived CDR1 and CDR2 are KGHDR and SFDVKD.

This clone was observed a single time. V usage is TRBV13 and J usage is TRBJ2-3; TRBD2 matches 8 bases. This CDR3 spans 15 amino acids. V was clipped by 0 bases and J by 3 bases; unmatched bases: 2. The germline gives CDR1 PRHDT, CDR2 FYEKMQ (reference sequence). The CDR3 nucleotides read TGTGCCAGCAGCTTAGGCGGGAGGGTAACAGATACGCAGTATTTT. Translated: CASSLGGRVTDTQYF.

V and J are TRBV27 and TRBJ2-3; D ambiguous. The V end lost 6 bases, the J end lost 3 bases, and 13 bases lay between the germline ends. The CDR3 has 14 residues. Germline assignment: CDR1 MNHEY and CDR2 SMNVEV (reference sequence). The CDR3 region has the DNA TGTGCCAGCAGAAGGGATTTAGGAACAGATACGCAGTATTTT. Its translation: CASRRDLGTDTQYF.

The chain joins TRBV5-5 to TRBJ1-5; a weak D match, TRBD1 (5 bases). The CDR3 is 15 residues long. With 0 bases removed from V and 7 bases from J, the gap between germline ends came to 14 bases. From germline, CDR1 is SGHKS and CDR2 YYEKEE (reference sequence). CDR3 DNA: TGTGCCAGCAGCTTGGGGCCCCTCGAGGGGCAGCCCCAGCATTTT. Protein: CASSLGPLEGQPQHF.

J is TRBJ2-2 and V is TRBV7-2, with no clear D. The germline gives CDR1 SGHTA, CDR2 FQGNSA. This CDR3 region has 13 residues. V was shortened by 0 bases and J by 8 bases, with 7 bases between the two germline ends. For the CDR3, the DNA is TGTGCCAGCAGCTTAGCGAACGGTGGGGAGCTGTTTTTT. This sequence encodes CASSLANGGELFF.

This sequence joins TRBV7-2 and TRBJ2-7; D not resolved. The V gene lost 1 base and the J gene lost 4 bases, with 14 bases spanning the gap. In germline, CDR1 is SGHTA, CDR2 FQGNSA. This CDR3 has 15 amino acids. The CDR3 nucleotides read TGTGCCAGCAGCTTAGAGGCCAGGCTAGGGTACGAGCAGTACTTC. Its protein is CASSLEARLGYEQYF.

This chain connects TRBV2 to TRBJ2-2; TRBD2 matches at 12 bases. Per germline, CDR1 SNHLY and CDR2 FYNNEI. V trimming: 2 bases; J trimming: 7 bases; junction bases outside the gene matches: 5. The CDR3 sequence is 16 residues long. The CDR3 DNA sequence: TGTGCCAGCAGTGAACGGTGGGGACTAGCGGGCGGGGAGCTGTTTTTT. This gives the protein CASSERWGLAGGELFF.

The J gene is TRBJ2-1, the V gene TRBV7-6; possibly TRBD2 for D (6 bases). In germline, CDR1 is SGHVS, CDR2 FNYEAQ. V was shortened by 5 bases and J by 10 bases, with 15 bases between the two germline ends. This CDR3 comprises 13 residues. The CDR3 DNA sequence: TGTGCCAGCAGCCTGCGGGACCTGGGAGAGCAGTTCTTC. It codes for CASSLRDLGEQFF.

This chain links TRBV4-1 with TRBJ2-7, with 11 bases that match TRBD1. There are 14 residues in the CDR3. V lost 4 bases to trimming and J lost 7 bases; unmatched junction nucleotides: 6. The germline V gene has CDR1 MGHRA and CDR2 YSYEKL. CDR3 region: CASSPEDRGLEQYF. In DNA form, the CDR3 reads TGCGCCAGCAGCCCAGAGGACAGGGGGCTTGAGCAGTACTTC.

This chain connects TRBV5-1 to TRBJ2-7; 7 nucleotides align to TRBD1. Germline loops: CDR1 SGHRS, CDR2 YFSETQ. The CDR3 covers 14 residues. Trimming removed 3 bases from V and 3 bases from J; junction bases left unmatched: 6. Here the CDR3 reads CASSSPGQSYEQYF. The CDR3 nucleotides are TGCGCCAGCAGCTCGCCGGGACAGAGCTACGAGCAGTACTTC.

V usage is TRBV18 and J usage is TRBJ1-1; 9 bases map to TRBD1. V gave up 8 bases and J gave up 1 base; unmatched junction bases: 2. Germline CDR1 reads KGHSH; CDR2 reads LQKENI. This CDR3 has 13 amino acids. This chain's CDR3 is CASRGQGNTEAFF. CDR3 DNA sequence: TGTGCCAGCCGGGGACAGGGGAACACTGAAGCTTTCTTT.

The chain carries TRBV5-1 and TRBJ2-1; 7 nucleotides agree with TRBD1. Trimming took 5 bases from V and 1 from J; bases not matched to a gene: 3. Germline V lookup: CDR1 SGHRS, CDR2 YFSETQ. The CDR3 has 14 residues. The CDR3 loop is CASRPGQSYNEQFF. The CDR3 DNA follows: TGCGCCAGCAGACCGGGACAGTCCTACAATGAGCAGTTCTTC.

The chain has TRBV19 and TRBJ2-4; maybe TRBD2 (5 bases). This CDR3 region has 14 residues. CDR1 and CDR2 from the germline V gene are LNHDA and SQIVND (reference sequence). The germline V and J ends were trimmed by 7 bases and 0 bases, with 10 bases remaining between them. The CDR3 loop reads CASKSGLAKNIQYF. CDR3 DNA sequence: TGTGCCAGTAAGAGCGGTCTAGCCAAAAACATTCAGTACTTC.

The chain uses TRBV19 and TRBJ1-2, with D possibly TRBD1 on 6 matching bases. CDR3 size: 14 residues. Germline V gene lookup returns CDR1 LNHDA and CDR2 SQIVND (reference sequence). The germline V and J ends were trimmed by 4 bases and 4 bases, with 13 bases remaining between them. The CDR3: CASSTQGSSYGYTF. The CDR3 DNA is TGTGCCAGTAGTACTCAGGGGTCGAGCTATGGCTACACCTTC.

V gene TRBV7-2 combines with J gene TRBJ1-2; 7 positions agree with TRBD1. The CDR3 sequence is 15 residues long. Germline values: CDR1 SGHTA, CDR2 FQGNSA. Trimming took 7 bases from V and 0 from J; bases not matched to a gene: 8. CDR3 in amino acids: CASTTPDRANYGYTF. In nucleotides, the CDR3 is TGTGCCAGCACCACCCCCGACAGGGCTAACTATGGCTACACCTTC.

CDR3 nucleotides: TGTGCCAGCAGTTACCGGGGGCCCGGAAACACTGAAGCTTTCTTT. This encodes CASSYRGPGNTEAFF. The rearrangement links TRBV6-5 to TRBJ1-1, with D tentatively TRBD1 (6 bases). The CDR3 loop spans 15 amino acids. V gave up 2 bases and J gave up 2 bases, with 12 bases separating them. Germline values: CDR1 MNHEY, CDR2 SVGAGI.

This clone was seen just once. The genes are TRBV18 and TRBJ1-1, with D perhaps matching TRBD1 (6 bases). V lost 3 bases, J lost 4 bases, and 15 bases lay in between. The V gene's germline CDR1 is KGHSH and CDR2 LQKENI. The length of the CDR3 is 15 residues. CDR3 residues: CASSPGGTMGTEAFF. In nucleotides, the CDR3 is TGTGCCAGCTCACCGGGGGGCACGATGGGCACTGAAGCTTTCTTT.

This chain uses TRBV28 with TRBJ1-5; D gene unclear. Germline CDR1 is MDHEN and CDR2 is SYDVKM. The CDR3 totals 14 residues. V lost 6 bases and J 3 bases, leaving 12 bases between the germline ends. The CDR3 DNA follows: TGTGCCAGCAGACCTGACAATTTCAATCAGCCCCAGCATTTT. The encoded protein is CASRPDNFNQPQHF.

This chain connects TRBV27 to TRBJ2-7; TRBD1 might be the D (6 bases). The germline gives CDR1 MNHEY, CDR2 SMNVEV (reference sequence). Trimming took off 3 bases at V and 2 bases at J, with 11 bases between the two ends. The CDR3 is 14 amino acids. The CDR3 sequence: CASSFRGLTYEQYF. For the CDR3, the DNA is TGTGCCAGCAGTTTCAGGGGCCTAACCTACGAGCAGTACTTC.

V and J are TRBV30 and TRBJ2-2; TRBD1 is a possible D gene (5 bases). The germline gives CDR1 GTSNPN, CDR2 SVGIG (reference sequence). V gave up 5 bases and J gave up 1 base, with 5 bases separating them. This CDR3 is 12 amino acids long. CDR3 sequence (DNA): TGTGCCTGGGGACAGAACACCGGGGAGCTGTTTTTT. Protein sequence: CAWGQNTGELFF. Complete variable domain (other parts from reference TRBV30 and TRBJ2-2): SQTIHQWPATLVQPVGSPLSLECTVEGTSNPNLYWYRQAAGRGLQLLFYSVGIGQISSEVPQNLSASRPQDRQFILSSKKLLLSDSGFYLCAWGQNTGELFFGEGSRLTVL.

V is TRBV29-1 and J is TRBJ2-1; perhaps D is TRBD1 or TRBD2 (5 bases each). The germline CDR1 and CDR2 sequences are SQVTM and ANQGSEA. The CDR3 totals 13 residues. V gave up 4 bases and J gave up 5 bases, with 12 bases separating them. CDR3 region: CSVAGTFDNEQFF. CDR3 nucleotides: TGCAGCGTTGCTGGGACCTTCGACAATGAGCAGTTCTTC.

The gene calls are TRBV3-1 (or the pseudogene TRBV3-2) and TRBJ2-1; 7 positions match TRBD2. Trimming at V came to 2 bases and at J to 5 bases, leaving 6 bases not matched to a gene. There are 15 residues in the CDR3. The germline gives CDR1 LGHDT, CDR2 YNNKEL (reference sequence). CDR3 protein: CASSQSSGINNEQFF. CDR3 DNA: TGTGCCAGCAGCCAATCCAGCGGGATTAACAATGAGCAGTTCTTC.

This clone has a handful of counts. The chain links TRBV5-1 to TRBJ1-1; no reliable D call. The CDR3 is 12 amino acids. CDR1 SGHRS and CDR2 YFSETQ come from the germline V gene. The ends were cut back, 2 bases at V and 3 bases at J, with 5 bases in the middle. The CDR3 region has the DNA TGCGCCAGCAGCTTTGGGTACACTGAAGCTTTCTTT. Encoded protein: CASSFGYTEAFF.